What follows are 32 T cell receptor beta chains derived from one specimen sequenced in a study of T cells expressing NK-cell markers. TCRdb reworked the 5' RACE reads into one entry per CDR3 protein, no DNA. The sample data list 250,000 to 300,000 distinct CDR3 sequences. The sample was blood T cells: a sorted CD56 or NKG2C T cell subset, CD4+ or CD8+ T cells, or bulk PBMC T cells (not recorded which). The source of these receptors is a woman between 18 and 70 years old in good health.

The chain uses TRBV6-2 or TRBV6-3 and TRBJ1-5. The CDR3 is 15 amino acids. CDR1 MNHEY and CDR2 SVGEGT come from the germline V gene. The CDR3 loop is CASSDSDKRPAPQHF.

The chain carries TRBV3-1 and TRBJ2-5; TCRdb calls TRBD1, which cannot be checked without DNA. CDR1 is LGHDT, CDR2 YNNKEL, per germline (reference sequence). CDR3 size: 15 residues. The chain's CDR3 is CASSWDRGRSETQYF.

The gene calls are TRBV24-1 and TRBJ1-2. CDR3 length equals 13 residues. Germline V gene sequence: CDR1 KGHDR, CDR2 SFDVKD. The CDR3: CATSDLYSYGYTF.

The V call is TRBV4-1, the J call TRBJ1-1. Germline lookup yields CDR1 MGHRA and CDR2 YSYEKL. CDR3 length: 16 amino acids. The CDR3 spells CASSYRSGMMNTEAFF.

This chain links TRBV5-1 with TRBJ1-1; with no DNA, the TCRdb D assignment of TRBD1 cannot be verified. This CDR3 comprises 12 residues. Per the germline V gene, CDR1 is SGHRS and CDR2 is YFSETQ. This CDR3 is CASSEVGQAAFF.

This chain uses TRBV12-3 or TRBV12-4 with TRBJ2-2; without DNA, the TCRdb call of TRBD2 cannot be checked. The CDR3 consists of 14 residues. Here the CDR3 reads CASSPGGGTGELFF.

The CDR3 loop is CASSASGGNQYTDTQYF. J is TRBJ2-3 and V is TRBV9; TCRdb returns TRBD1, unconfirmable since there is no DNA. The CDR3 has 17 residues. Germline CDR1 reads SGDLS; CDR2 reads YYNGEE. Using reference TRBV9 and TRBJ2-3 for the parts outside the CDR3, the full variable domain is DSGVTQTPKHLITATGQRVTLRCSPRSGDLSVYWYQQSLDQGLQFLIQYYNGEERAKGNILERFSAQQFPDLHSELNLSSLELGDSALYFCASSASGGNQYTDTQYFGPGTRLTVL.

The rearrangement uses TRBV29-1 and TRBJ2-1; TCRdb gives TRBD1 as the D gene, but with no DNA this cannot be confirmed. Germline-derived CDR1 and CDR2 are SQVTM and ANQGSEA. The CDR3 totals 16 residues. CDR3 region: CSVDRGRRSSYNEQFF.

This sequence joins TRBV28 and TRBJ2-7; TCRdb picks TRBD1, but there is no DNA to check that call. This CDR3 has 15 residues. Germline V CDR1 and CDR2: MDHEN, SYDVKM. The CDR3 region is CATLGGTGEAFEQYF. The whole variable domain, filled in from reference TRBV28 and TRBJ2-7, reads DVKVTQSSRYLVKRTGEKVFLECVQDMDHENMFWYRQDPGLGLRLIYFSYDVKMKEKGDIPEGYSVSREKKERFSLILESASTNQTSMYLCATLGGTGEAFEQYFGPGTRLTVT.

This chain links TRBV5-1 with TRBJ2-5; TCRdb designates TRBD2, a call that cannot be tested without DNA. The CDR3 is 16 amino acids. Germline V lookup: CDR1 SGHRS, CDR2 YFSETQ. The CDR3 sequence: CASSPGLAMAGQTQYF.

The chain couples TRBV5-6 to TRBJ2-7; the D call of TRBD2 rests on TCRdb alone, since no DNA is present to check it. The CDR3 covers 16 residues. Looked up from germline, CDR1 is SGHDT and CDR2 is YYEEEE. The CDR3 is CASSLYRSGISYEQYF.

The chain recombines TRBV7-2 with TRBJ2-7. The CDR3 contains 13 residues. CDR1 SGHTA and CDR2 FQGNSA come from the germline V gene. The CDR3 reads CASSPTPSYEQYF.

The J gene is TRBJ1-2, the V gene TRBV12-3 or TRBV12-4; lacking DNA, the TRBD1 call made by TCRdb goes unchecked. The CDR3 length is 11 residues. The CDR3 sequence: CASSDRGGYTF.

This chain uses TRBV7-2 with TRBJ2-2; TCRdb's assignment of TRBD1 cannot be checked, as there is no DNA. This CDR3 comprises 15 residues. Germline CDR1 reads SGHTA; CDR2 reads FQGNSA. The CDR3 reads CASLGTLLNTGELFF.

CDR3: CSLMSSGNTIYF. V is TRBV20-1 and J is TRBJ1-3. Germline assignment: CDR1 DFQATT and CDR2 SNEGSKA (reference sequence). There are 12 residues in the CDR3.

The genes are TRBV7-2 and TRBJ2-3; TCRdb gives TRBD1 as the D gene, but with no DNA this cannot be confirmed. CDR1 SGHTA and CDR2 FQGNSA come from the germline V gene. The CDR3 has 13 residues. The CDR3 sequence: CASSSGKGDTQYF.

The rearrangement joins TRBV9 to TRBJ1-1; TCRdb's assignment of TRBD1 cannot be checked, as there is no DNA. In germline, CDR1 is SGDLS, CDR2 YYNGEE. The CDR3 extends over 14 amino acids. CDR3 residues: CASSLDRAYTEAFF.

J is TRBJ2-3 and V is TRBV20-1; TCRdb gives TRBD1 as the D gene, but with no DNA this cannot be confirmed. The CDR3 spans 15 residues. CDR1 and CDR2 from the germline V gene are DFQATT and SNEGSKA (reference sequence). CDR3 protein: CSAGTGQGIADTQYF.

The genes are TRBV20-1 and TRBJ1-1; absent DNA, TCRdb's TRBD1 call cannot be checked. Looked up from germline, CDR1 is DFQATT and CDR2 is SNEGSKA (reference sequence). The CDR3 is 14 amino acids. The CDR3 region is CSAREGQGATEAFF.

The chain joins TRBV3-1 to TRBJ1-1; TCRdb reports TRBD1, a call that lacks DNA to check it against. CDR3 length: 13 amino acids. Germline values: CDR1 LGHDT, CDR2 YNNKEL (reference sequence). The CDR3 protein is CASSPDREVGAFF. Combining the CDR3 with reference TRBV3-1 and TRBJ1-1 gives the whole variable domain DTAVSQTPKYLVTQMGNDKSIKCEQNLGHDTMYWYKQDSKKFLKIMFSYNNKELIINETVPNRFSPKSPDKAHLNLHINSLELGDSAVYFCASSPDREVGAFFGQGTRLTVV.

The CDR3 loop is CATTQTSVRRGETQYF. This rearrangement joins TRBV15 to TRBJ2-5; the TCRdb call, TRBD2, lacks DNA for checking. The CDR3 is made up of 16 amino acids. The germline CDR1 and CDR2 sequences are LNHNV and YYDKDF (reference sequence).

The rearrangement links TRBV20-1 to TRBJ2-5. CDR3 length equals 11 residues. In germline, CDR1 is DFQATT, CDR2 SNEGSKA (reference sequence). The CDR3 sequence: CSARFQETQYF.

This sequence joins TRBV20-1 and TRBJ1-6; TCRdb's assignment of TRBD1 cannot be checked, as there is no DNA. Germline lookup yields CDR1 DFQATT and CDR2 SNEGSKA (reference sequence). The CDR3 is made up of 13 amino acids. CDR3 amino acids: CSASMWGGTSLHF.

The gene calls are TRBV7-9 and TRBJ1-2. Germline assignment: CDR1 SEHNR and CDR2 FQNEAQ (reference sequence). CDR3 length equals 14 residues. The chain's CDR3 is CASSRSGSSNGYTF.

The rearrangement uses TRBV7-3 and TRBJ2-1; the D gene TCRdb calls, TRBD2, cannot be checked with no DNA. In germline, CDR1 is SGHTA, CDR2 FQGTGA. The CDR3 runs to 16 residues. This CDR3 is CASSFSASGRAGEQFF.

The gene calls are TRBV19 and TRBJ1-5. The CDR3 sequence is 16 residues long. The germline V gene has CDR1 LNHDA and CDR2 SQIVND (reference sequence). CDR3 residues: CASSIVGKVSGQPQHF.

The V call is TRBV20-1, the J call TRBJ2-1. Germline CDR1 DFQATT, CDR2 SNEGSKA (reference sequence). The CDR3 contains 13 residues. The CDR3 loop is CSAREPQYNEQFF.

This chain uses TRBV6-5 with TRBJ2-7; TCRdb selects TRBD1, and the lack of DNA leaves this call unchecked. Germline CDR1 is MNHEY and CDR2 is SVGAGI. The CDR3 extends over 15 amino acids. Here the CDR3 reads CASSSKDRVVYEQYF.

V usage is TRBV12-3 or TRBV12-4 and J usage is TRBJ2-7; TCRdb's D call of TRBD1 is untestable without DNA. This CDR3 contains 14 residues. CDR3: CASSFRDGTYEQYF.

The chain combines TRBV5-4 with TRBJ1-5; TCRdb selects TRBD1, and the lack of DNA leaves this call unchecked. CDR3 length equals 15 residues. Germline loops: CDR1 SGHNT, CDR2 YYREEE (reference sequence). This chain's CDR3 is CASSLFGDTNQPQHF.

This rearrangement joins TRBV11-2 to TRBJ2-3; TCRdb's D call, TRBD1, is unchecked because there is no DNA. Germline values: CDR1 SGHAT, CDR2 FQNNGV. The CDR3 length is 15 residues. CDR3 region: CASSLVGGVIDTQYF.

The V gene is TRBV6-1, the J gene TRBJ1-2; TCRdb's D gene call, TRBD1, goes unchecked for lack of DNA. The CDR3 sequence is 15 residues long. Germline V CDR1 and CDR2: MNHNS, SASEGT. The CDR3 sequence: CASSRGARGIYGYTF.